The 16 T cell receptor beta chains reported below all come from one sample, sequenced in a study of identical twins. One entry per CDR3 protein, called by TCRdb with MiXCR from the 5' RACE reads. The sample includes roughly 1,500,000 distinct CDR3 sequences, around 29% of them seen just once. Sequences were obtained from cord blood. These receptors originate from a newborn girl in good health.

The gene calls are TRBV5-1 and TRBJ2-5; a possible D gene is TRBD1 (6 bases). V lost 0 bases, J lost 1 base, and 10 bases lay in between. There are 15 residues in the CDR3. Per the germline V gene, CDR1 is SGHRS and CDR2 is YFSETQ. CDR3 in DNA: TGCGCCAGCAGCTTGGGGACAGCCCTCCAAGAGACCCAGTACTTC. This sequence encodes CASSLGTALQETQYF.

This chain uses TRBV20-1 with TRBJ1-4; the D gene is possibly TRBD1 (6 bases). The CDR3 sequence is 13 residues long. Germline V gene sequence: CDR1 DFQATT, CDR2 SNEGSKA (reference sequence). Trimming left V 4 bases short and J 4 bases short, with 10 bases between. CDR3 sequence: CSAKDRSNEKLFF. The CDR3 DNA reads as TGCAGTGCTAAAGACAGGAGTAATGAAAAACTGTTTTTT.

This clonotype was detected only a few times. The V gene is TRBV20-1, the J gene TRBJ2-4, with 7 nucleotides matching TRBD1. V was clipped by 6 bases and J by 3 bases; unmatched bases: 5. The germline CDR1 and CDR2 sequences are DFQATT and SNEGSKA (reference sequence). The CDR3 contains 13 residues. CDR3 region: CSADGTVKNIQYF. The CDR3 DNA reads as TGCAGTGCCGACGGGACAGTCAAAAACATTCAGTACTTC.

The CDR3 nucleotides are TGTGCCAGCAGCCCAGGAGGCCCTAGCAATCAGCCCCAGCATTTT. Translation gives CASSPGGPSNQPQHF. The chain recombines TRBV7-8 with TRBJ1-5; D call uncertain. Germline V gene lookup returns CDR1 SGHVS and CDR2 FQNEAQ. The V gene lost 5 bases and the J gene lost 0 bases, with 11 bases spanning the gap. This CDR3 has 15 amino acids.

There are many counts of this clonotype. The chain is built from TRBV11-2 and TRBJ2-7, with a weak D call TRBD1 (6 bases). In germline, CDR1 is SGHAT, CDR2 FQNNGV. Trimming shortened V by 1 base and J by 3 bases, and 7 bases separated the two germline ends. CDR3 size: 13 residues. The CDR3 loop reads CASSLGGHYEQYF. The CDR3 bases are TGTGCCAGCAGCTTAGGGGGGCACTACGAGCAGTACTTC.

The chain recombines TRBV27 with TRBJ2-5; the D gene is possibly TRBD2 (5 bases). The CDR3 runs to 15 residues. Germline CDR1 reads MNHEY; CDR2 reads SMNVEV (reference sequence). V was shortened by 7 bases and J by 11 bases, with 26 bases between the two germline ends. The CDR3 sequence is CASTTKPDYLNEQYF. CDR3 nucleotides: TGTGCCAGCACTACAAAACCAGACTACCTCAATGAGCAGTACTTC.

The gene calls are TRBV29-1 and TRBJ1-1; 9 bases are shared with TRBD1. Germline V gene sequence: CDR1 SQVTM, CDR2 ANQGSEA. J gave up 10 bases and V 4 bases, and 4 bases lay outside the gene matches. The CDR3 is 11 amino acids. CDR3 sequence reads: CSVGQGGRAFF. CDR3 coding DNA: TGCAGCGTTGGACAGGGGGGGAGAGCTTTCTTT. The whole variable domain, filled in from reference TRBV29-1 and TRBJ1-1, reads SAVISQKPSRDICQRGTSLTIQCQVDSQVTMMFWYRQQPGQSLTLIATANQGSEATYESGFVIDKFPISRPNLTFSTLTVSNMSPEDSSIYLCSVGQGGRAFFGQGTRLTVV.

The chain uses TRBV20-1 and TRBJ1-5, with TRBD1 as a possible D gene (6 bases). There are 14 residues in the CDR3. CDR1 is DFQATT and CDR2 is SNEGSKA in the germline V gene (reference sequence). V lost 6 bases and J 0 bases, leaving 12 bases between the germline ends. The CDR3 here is CSAQQGDSNQPQHF. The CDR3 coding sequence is TGCAGTGCGCAACAGGGAGATAGCAATCAGCCCCAGCATTTT.

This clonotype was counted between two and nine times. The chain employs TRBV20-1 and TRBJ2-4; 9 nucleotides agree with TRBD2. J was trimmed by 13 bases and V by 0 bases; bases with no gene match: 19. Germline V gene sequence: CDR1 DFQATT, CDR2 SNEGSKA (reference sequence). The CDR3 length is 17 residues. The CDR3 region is CSARDLVFQREAGEQYF. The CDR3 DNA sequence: TGCAGTGCTAGAGATTTGGTCTTCCAGCGGGAGGCGGGTGAGCAGTACTTC.

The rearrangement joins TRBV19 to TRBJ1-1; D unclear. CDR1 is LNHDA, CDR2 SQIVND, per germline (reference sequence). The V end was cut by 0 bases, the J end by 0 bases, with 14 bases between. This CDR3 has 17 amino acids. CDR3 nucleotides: TGTGCCAGTAGTATAGACCCACTTGAACTCCTGAACACTGAAGCTTTCTTT. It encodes CASSIDPLELLNTEAFF.

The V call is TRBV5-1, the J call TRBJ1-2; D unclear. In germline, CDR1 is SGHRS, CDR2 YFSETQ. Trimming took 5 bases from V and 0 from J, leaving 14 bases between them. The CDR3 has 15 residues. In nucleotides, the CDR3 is TGCGCCAGCAGTACCCTTCCCCCGACTAACTATGGCTACACCTTC. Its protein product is CASSTLPPTNYGYTF.

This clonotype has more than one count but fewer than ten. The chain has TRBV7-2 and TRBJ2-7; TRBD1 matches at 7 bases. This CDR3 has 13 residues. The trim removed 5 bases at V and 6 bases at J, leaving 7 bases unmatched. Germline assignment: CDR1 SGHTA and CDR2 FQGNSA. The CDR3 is CASSPRQGSEQYF. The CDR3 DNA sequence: TGTGCCAGCAGCCCCCGACAGGGCTCCGAGCAGTACTTC.

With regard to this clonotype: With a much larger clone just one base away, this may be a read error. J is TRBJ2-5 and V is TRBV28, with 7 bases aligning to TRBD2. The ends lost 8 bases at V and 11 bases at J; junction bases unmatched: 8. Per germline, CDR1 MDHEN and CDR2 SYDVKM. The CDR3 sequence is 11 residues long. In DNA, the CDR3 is TGTGCCAGCTGGCGGGGGAATGAGCAGTACTTC. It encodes CASWRGNEQYF.

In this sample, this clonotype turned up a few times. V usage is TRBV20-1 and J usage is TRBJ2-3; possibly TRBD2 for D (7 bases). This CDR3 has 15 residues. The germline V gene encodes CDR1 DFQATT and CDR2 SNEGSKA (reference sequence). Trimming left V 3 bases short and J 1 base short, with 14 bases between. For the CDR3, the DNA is TGCAGTGCTAGCGGCGCGGGGGCCCGCACAGATACGCAGTATTTT. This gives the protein CSASGAGARTDTQYF.

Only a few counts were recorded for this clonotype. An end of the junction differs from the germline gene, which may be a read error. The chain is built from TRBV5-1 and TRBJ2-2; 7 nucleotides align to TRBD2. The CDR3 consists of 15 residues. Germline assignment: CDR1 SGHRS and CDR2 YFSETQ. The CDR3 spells CASSLWTSNTGELFF. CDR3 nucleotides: TGCGCCAGTAGCTTGTGGACTAGTAACACCGGGGAGCTGTTTTTT.

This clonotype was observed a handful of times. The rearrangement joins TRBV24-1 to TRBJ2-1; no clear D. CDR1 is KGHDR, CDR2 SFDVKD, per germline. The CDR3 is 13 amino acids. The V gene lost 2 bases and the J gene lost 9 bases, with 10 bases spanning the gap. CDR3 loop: CATSDWDSGEQFF. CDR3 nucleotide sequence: TGTGCCACCAGTGATTGGGATTCGGGTGAGCAGTTCTTC.